These 2 T cell receptor beta chains were all obtained from the same sample, sequenced in a study of Graves' ophthalmopathy and Graves' hyperthyroidism. Amplification from RNA transcripts yielded the TCR beta CDR3 regions. An opening RT-PCR round employed HTBI primers and preceded a second-round multiplex PCR. TCRdb passed the multiplex PCR reads through MiXCR, listing each CDR3 protein once. This repertoire shows about 160,000 distinct CDR3 sequences, about 40% found once; its top ten account for about 5.8%. The sequenced sample was peripheral blood. The receptors shown here come from a woman in her 40s with Graves' ophthalmopathy.

Many counts were recorded for this clonotype. The chain joins TRBV6-1 to TRBJ1-1; 9 bases are a match to TRBD1. Germline V gene lookup returns CDR1 MNHNS and CDR2 SASEGT. Unmatched junction bases numbered 4, after V lost 10 bases and J lost 4 bases. The CDR3 has 12 amino acids. CDR3 coding DNA: TGTGCCACGGGACAGGGTGGCACTGAAGCTTTCTTT. Protein product: CATGQGGTEAFF.

The chain links TRBV6-1 to TRBJ1-2; tentative D call: TRBD1 (6 bases). The V and J ends lost 5 bases and 2 bases respectively, with 15 bases between them. The germline CDR1 and CDR2 sequences are MNHNS and SASEGT. The CDR3 has 15 amino acids. CDR3 amino acids: CASSPGWTANYGYTF. In nucleotides, the CDR3 is TGTGCCAGCAGTCCCGGGTGGACAGCGAACTATGGCTACACCTTC.